This TCR beta chain was obtained from a study of early T cells in non-severe SARS-CoV-2 infection. Study context: Unsorted whole-blood RNA was sequenced in bulk, leaving chains unpaired.

The germline V gene encodes CDR1 SQVTM and CDR2 ANQGSEA. Trimming removed 6 bases at V and 4 bases at J, with 15 bases between. The CDR3 consists of 13 residues. Researchers tagged individual cDNA molecules with unique molecular identifiers. MiXCR, applied by TCRdb to the 5' RACE reads, yields one record per CDR3 protein. The sample holds under 95,000 distinct CDR3 sequences; around 12% are singletons and the top ten take 4% to 5.5%. This receptor was identified in an adult who was a healthcare worker with PCR-confirmed SARS-CoV-2 infection or an uninfected control (not recorded which). This rearrangement joins TRBV29-1 to TRBJ1-1; D is unclear. The sequenced sample consisted of whole blood. CDR3 DNA: TGCAGCGTGGGCGGTTTGGTGGCCACTGAAGCTTTCTTT. Translation: CSVGGLVATEAFF. Supplemented by reference TRBV29-1 and TRBJ1-1, the full variable domain reads SAVISQKPSRDICQRGTSLTIQCQVDSQVTMMFWYRQQPGQSLTLIATANQGSEATYESGFVIDKFPISRPNLTFSTLTVSNMSPEDSSIYLCSVGGLVATEAFFGQGTRLTVV.